The 10 T cell receptor beta chains given below trace back to one sample, sequenced in a study of radiotherapy plus CTLA-4 blockade in lung cancer. TCRdb keeps only in-frame clones here, not all; method: immunoSEQ multiplex PCR. The sample shows around 38,000 clones, roughly 85% of them seen only once. This specimen consisted of peripheral blood, obtained from a patient treated with radiotherapy plus ipilimumab. These receptors all come from a human donor with non-small cell lung cancer whose response to radiotherapy plus ipilimumab could not be evaluated.

V and J are TRBV7-2 and TRBJ2-3, with D perhaps TRBD2 (5 bases). Trimming left V 5 bases short and J 1 base short, with 10 bases between. Germline V lookup: CDR1 SGHTA, CDR2 FQGNSA. The CDR3 covers 14 residues. In DNA form, the CDR3 reads TGTGCCAGCAGCGCCCTGGGAGGCACAGATACGCAGTATTTT. Residues: CASSALGGTDTQYF.

The CDR3 here is CASRIQDLPMNIQYF. The DNA of the CDR3 is TGTGCCAGCAGGATACAGGATCTTCCGATGAACATTCAGTACTTC. The chain is built from TRBV6-1 and TRBJ2-4; D perhaps matches TRBD1 (5 bases). With 6 bases removed from V and 7 bases from J, the gap between germline ends came to 19 bases. The CDR3 length is 15 residues. Germline V gene sequence: CDR1 MNHNS, CDR2 SASEGT.

The chain couples TRBV9 to TRBJ1-2; TRBD1 is a possible D gene (5 bases). V was shortened by 1 base and J by 8 bases, with 18 bases between the two germline ends. Per the germline V gene, CDR1 is SGDLS and CDR2 is YYNGEE. The CDR3 loop spans 15 amino acids. The CDR3 protein is CASSVPTAGRKGYTF. The CDR3 coding sequence is TGTGCCAGCAGCGTACCTACTGCAGGGCGTAAGGGCTACACCTTC.

The rearrangement joins TRBV2 to TRBJ2-2; 10 bases agree with TRBD2. CDR3 length: 15 amino acids. In germline, CDR1 is SNHLY, CDR2 FYNNEI. J gave up 3 bases and V 6 bases, and 4 bases lay outside the gene matches. This CDR3 reads CASRTSGSYTGELFF. The DNA of the CDR3 is TGTGCCAGCAGGACTAGCGGGTCGTACACCGGGGAGCTGTTTTTT.

The chain recombines TRBV9 with TRBJ1-1; TRBD1 might be the D (5 bases). Germline loops: CDR1 SGDLS, CDR2 YYNGEE. V lost 0 bases, J lost 8 bases, and 17 bases lay in between. This CDR3 is built from 15 residues. The DNA of the CDR3 is TGTGCCAGCAGCGTAGTGGTTGCGTATGGGGGGGAAGCTTTCTTT. Translated: CASSVVVAYGGEAFF.

The chain recombines TRBV11-2 with TRBJ2-7; no definite D call. Germline CDR1 and CDR2: SGHAT and FQNNGV. The germline V and J ends were trimmed by 5 bases and 2 bases, with 10 bases remaining between them. The CDR3 totals 13 residues. CDR3 protein: CASSNSPPYEQYF. CDR3 nucleotides: TGTGCCAGCAGCAACAGTCCTCCCTACGAGCAGTACTTC.

Regarding this clone: One junction end disagrees with the germline gene, perhaps due to a read error. J is TRBJ1-4 and V is TRBV5-8; D unclear. CDR3 length: 16 amino acids. Germline CDR1 and CDR2: SGHTS and YDEGEE. CDR3 sequence: CASTLSGGSAAEKLFF. The CDR3 DNA reads TGTGCCAGCACCTTGAGTGGTGGCTCCGCGGCAGAAAAACTGTTTTTT.

The chain couples TRBV25-1 to TRBJ2-3, with 9 bases identical to TRBD1. V lost 4 bases and J lost 5; bases outside the gene matches: 4. CDR1 MGHDK and CDR2 SYGVNS come from the germline V gene. The CDR3 runs to 14 residues. The CDR3: CASSATGGRDTQYF. CDR3 nucleotide sequence: TGTGCCAGCAGTGCTACAGGGGGCAGAGATACGCAGTATTTT.

The chain recombines TRBV5-1 with TRBJ2-7; 8 bases are shared with TRBD2. Trimming removed 4 bases from V and 0 bases from J; junction bases left unmatched: 6. This CDR3 comprises 15 residues. The germline V gene has CDR1 SGHRS and CDR2 YFSETQ. The CDR3 loop is CASSPWRGDSYEQYF. CDR3 coding DNA: TGCGCCAGCAGCCCGTGGCGGGGGGACTCCTACGAGCAGTACTTC.

The chain employs TRBV25-1 and TRBJ2-7; D is uncertain. CDR3 length: 11 amino acids. V was shortened by 4 bases and J by 9 bases, with 10 bases between the two germline ends. CDR1 is MGHDK and CDR2 is SYGVNS in the germline V gene. CDR3 amino acids: CASSGGRGQYF. Written as DNA, the CDR3 is TGTGCCAGCAGTGGAGGCCGTGGGCAGTACTTC.